The T cell receptor (beta chain) under discussion was sequenced for a study of blood T cells in healthy people across ages. Study-level findings and limits: Diversity estimated from one million T cells was considered an underestimate. It was the long-lived donors that had more naive CD4+ cells and higher diversity than aged donors. Across the age range, TCR beta diversity per million T cells fell in a roughly linear way.

V shed 7 bases and J 3 bases; nucleotides not matched to a gene: 10. Looked up from germline, CDR1 is DFQATT and CDR2 is SNEGSKA (reference sequence). The CDR3 is 15 amino acids. This clonotype occurred many times. The antigen is not known. Combining a sample-barcoded 5' primer with a J-beta primer mix, a second PCR ran for roughly 7 to 12 cycles. Each cDNA molecule, via a template-switch adaptor with 12 random nucleotides, was tagged. MiXCR, applied by TCRdb to the 5' RACE reads, yields one record per CDR3 protein. The top ten clones hold less than 20% of a sample with hundreds of thousands of distinct CDR3 sequences, approximately 30% of them seen once.

The chain uses TRBV20-1 and TRBJ2-7; 12 nucleotides match TRBD1. The receptor's source is a woman older than 75 in good health. Sequences were obtained from blood. The CDR3: CSGSGTGGVIYEQYF. The DNA for the CDR3 is TGCAGTGGTAGCGGGACAGGGGGCGTAATCTACGAGCAGTACTTC.